This passage covers 17 T cell receptor beta chains from one sample sequenced in a study of T cell changes during pregnancy in multiple sclerosis. The table came from immunoSEQ multiplex PCR; TCRdb's copy has only in-frame clones and leaves some out. Among 35,000 to 45,000 clones listed, around 92% were seen once. The sequencing sample was made of peripheral blood. These receptors all come from a female donor with multiple sclerosis, enrolled in a pregnancy study.

The V and J genes are TRBV13 and TRBJ1-2, with 7 bases that match TRBD1. The CDR3 consists of 15 residues. Germline-derived CDR1 and CDR2 are PRHDT and FYEKMQ (reference sequence). Trimming removed 5 bases from V and 2 bases from J; junction bases left unmatched: 8. The CDR3 DNA follows: TGTGCCAGCAGCCCCCGGACAGGTTTAAACTATGGCTACACCTTC. Translated, it gives CASSPRTGLNYGYTF.

The chain has TRBV6-5 and TRBJ1-3; 7 nucleotides agree with TRBD1. Germline CDR1 reads MNHEY; CDR2 reads SVGAGI. The CDR3 has 14 amino acids. J was trimmed by 3 bases and V by 5 bases; bases with no gene match: 4. Here the CDR3 reads CASSKTGFGNTIYF. The CDR3, as DNA: TGTGCCAGCAGTAAGACAGGGTTTGGAAACACCATATATTTT.

J is TRBJ1-5 and V is TRBV11-2; a weak D match, TRBD1 (6 bases). The CDR3 totals 16 residues. V was pared by 5 bases and J by 7 bases, with 21 bases between. The germline CDR1 and CDR2 sequences are SGHAT and FQNNGV. The CDR3 DNA sequence: TGTGCCAGCAGCCCATTTCGGGGGCGCGGGAAGCAGCCCCAGCATTTT. This codes for CASSPFRGRGKQPQHF.

CDR3 DNA sequence: TGTGCCAGCAGTGCGTCCGGGACTAGCGGCTACGAGCAGTACTTC. Translated: CASSASGTSGYEQYF. The V and J genes are TRBV9 and TRBJ2-7, with TRBD2 matching 11 bases. CDR1 is SGDLS, CDR2 YYNGEE, per germline. The CDR3 extends over 15 amino acids. The junction had 7 bases not matched to a gene; V was cut back by 5 bases and J by 3 bases.

CDR3 bases: TGTGCCAGCAGCTCCAACACGTGGACCCAGTACTTC. Amino acids: CASSSNTWTQYF. The rearrangement joins TRBV7-8 to TRBJ2-5; D remains ambiguous. V was shortened by 4 bases and J by 7 bases, with 10 bases between the two germline ends. Germline CDR1 SGHVS, CDR2 FQNEAQ. The CDR3 sequence is 12 residues long.

This rearrangement joins TRBV6-5 to TRBJ2-3, with D maybe TRBD2 (6 bases). CDR1 and CDR2 from the germline V gene are MNHEY and SVGAGI. The CDR3 sequence is 15 residues long. With 3 bases removed from V and 4 bases from J, the gap between germline ends came to 14 bases. The CDR3 DNA follows: TGTGCCAGCAGTTATAGCGGTGCGCTAGCAGATACGCAGTATTTT. Amino acids: CASSYSGALADTQYF.

The V and J genes are TRBV5-6 and TRBJ2-7; D may correspond to TRBD1 or TRBD2 (5 bases each). CDR1 and CDR2 (germline): SGHDT, YYEEEE. The CDR3 has 15 amino acids. Trimming left V 0 bases short and J 1 base short, with 11 bases between. For the CDR3, the DNA is TGTGCCAGCAGCTTGGCTGGGACGGGGTCCTACGAGCAGTACTTC. Its protein product is CASSLAGTGSYEQYF.

This clone was picked up one time. The V gene is TRBV19, the J gene TRBJ1-2, with D perhaps TRBD1 (6 bases). The CDR3 loop spans 14 amino acids. Trimming left V 7 bases short and J 3 bases short, with 15 bases between. CDR1 and CDR2 from the germline V gene are LNHDA and SQIVND (reference sequence). The CDR3 here is CASTRPPGDYGYTF. DNA for the CDR3: TGTGCCAGTACCAGACCCCCAGGGGACTATGGCTACACCTTC.

This chain connects TRBV7-9 to TRBJ2-7; 12 nucleotides agree with TRBD1. CDR1 and CDR2 (germline): SEHNR, FQNEAQ (reference sequence). The CDR3 spans 15 residues. J gave up 5 bases and V 3 bases, and 5 bases lay outside the gene matches. CDR3 sequence: CASSFRDRGLHEQYF. CDR3 DNA: TGTGCCAGCAGCTTCCGGGACAGGGGGCTTCACGAGCAGTACTTC.

The rearrangement links TRBV19 to TRBJ2-2; 7 bases fit TRBD2. This CDR3 comprises 15 residues. CDR1 is LNHDA and CDR2 is SQIVND in the germline V gene (reference sequence). V gave up 9 bases and J gave up 4 bases; unmatched junction bases: 11. CDR3 amino acids: CARASGLPFTGELFF. The CDR3 coding sequence is TGTGCCAGAGCCTCGGGACTACCCTTCACCGGGGAGCTGTTTTTT.

This sequence joins TRBV11-2 and TRBJ2-7, with 8 positions matching TRBD2. CDR3 length: 15 residues. V was pared by 2 bases and J by 0 bases, with 3 bases of the junction left unmatched. Germline values: CDR1 SGHAT, CDR2 FQNNGV. Written as DNA, the CDR3 is TGTGCCAGCAGCTTATTCGCGGGGGGCTCCTACGAGCAGTACTTC. Its protein is CASSLFAGGSYEQYF.

V gene TRBV19 combines with J gene TRBJ2-2; D not resolved. CDR1 is LNHDA, CDR2 SQIVND, per germline (reference sequence). The CDR3 is made up of 13 amino acids. V was clipped by 1 base and J by 7 bases, with 7 bases between them. CDR3 sequence: CASSIGMIGELFF. The CDR3 bases are TGTGCCAGTAGTATAGGGATGATCGGGGAGCTGTTTTTT.

The chain employs TRBV9 and TRBJ2-2; no clear D. Deletions cut 0 bases from V and 5 bases from J, with 11 bases between. The CDR3 length is 15 residues. Germline V gene sequence: CDR1 SGDLS, CDR2 YYNGEE. CDR3 protein: CASSVGGLRTGELFF. The CDR3 nucleotides are TGTGCCAGCAGCGTAGGAGGATTGAGGACCGGGGAGCTGTTTTTT.

This clone turned up a few times. The J gene is TRBJ2-3, the V gene TRBV5-1; D might be TRBD1 or TRBD2, each matching 6 bases. Germline assignment: CDR1 SGHRS and CDR2 YFSETQ. CDR3 length: 15 residues. V dropped 4 bases and J dropped 4 bases, with 16 bases sitting between them. The CDR3 here is CASSTAGQAPDTQYF. The CDR3 bases are TGCGCCAGCAGCACCGCGGGACAAGCCCCAGATACGCAGTATTTT.

The chain recombines TRBV6-1 with TRBJ2-3; 7 nucleotides agree with TRBD1. This CDR3 spans 14 amino acids. The V and J ends lost 0 bases and 6 bases, in that order; junction bases with no gene match: 3. Germline V gives CDR1 MNHNS, CDR2 SASEGT. The CDR3 DNA sequence: TGTGCCAGCAGTGAAGCCGGCAGGGGGGATACGCAGTATTTT. This encodes CASSEAGRGDTQYF.

The chain employs TRBV4-3 and TRBJ2-1, with 9 positions matching TRBD2. Germline assignment: CDR1 LGHNA and CDR2 YSLEER. The CDR3 consists of 19 residues. Trimming took 4 bases from V and 0 from J; bases not matched to a gene: 13. CDR3 nucleotide sequence: TGCGCCAGCAGCCCCCGGGGTAGCGGGGGCCCGAGCTCCTACAATGAGCAGTTCTTC. It codes for CASSPRGSGGPSSYNEQFF.

The V call is TRBV11-2, the J call TRBJ2-7; D call uncertain. The CDR3 consists of 13 residues. The V end lost 4 bases, the J end lost 3 bases, and 10 bases lay between the germline ends. Germline V gene data show CDR1 as SGHAT and CDR2 as FQNNGV. The CDR3: CASSSHPDYEQYF. The CDR3 nucleotides read TGTGCCAGCAGCTCCCACCCGGACTACGAGCAGTACTTC. The entire variable domain, with the rest obtained from reference TRBV11-2 and TRBJ2-7, is as follows: EAGVAQSPRYKIIEKRQSVAFWCNPISGHATLYWYQQILGQGPKLLIQFQNNGVVDDSQLPKDRFSAERLKGVDSTLKIQPAKLEDSAVYLCASSSHPDYEQYFGPGTRLTVT.